The 21 T cell receptor beta chains in this list originate from one sample, sequenced in a study of monozygotic twins with cystic fibrosis. The assay was immunoSEQ multiplex PCR, and TCRdb's table has in-frame clones only and misses some. This table holds approximately 28,000 clones, 85% found once. The source material was blood. These receptors originate from a girl aged 2 to 10 with cystic fibrosis.

This clone was found a few times. The V gene is TRBV19, the J gene TRBJ1-1, with D maybe TRBD1 (5 bases). Trimming cost V 2 bases and J 4 bases, with 8 bases left between them. The CDR3 totals 13 residues. Germline V lookup: CDR1 LNHDA, CDR2 SQIVND (reference sequence). The CDR3 region has the DNA TGTGCCAGTAGTATAACTGGGGGCACTGAAGCTTTCTTT. It specifies CASSITGGTEAFF.

This clone was seen a few times. The chain couples TRBV11-1 to TRBJ1-6; TRBD1 agrees at 10 bases. The CDR3 has 15 residues. The V gene's germline CDR1 is SGHAT and CDR2 FQDESV (reference sequence). J lost 10 bases, V lost 5 bases, and 8 bases had no gene match. This CDR3 reads CASSLVTGGESPLHF. The CDR3 DNA reads as TGTGCCAGCAGCCTAGTGACAGGGGGCGAGTCACCCCTCCACTTT. The variable domain in full, with the rest retrieved from reference TRBV11-1 and TRBJ1-6, is EAEVAQSPRYKITEKSQAVAFWCDPISGHATLYWYRQILGQGPELLVQFQDESVVDDSQLPKDRFSAERLKGVDSTLKIQPAELGDSAMYLCASSLVTGGESPLHFGNGTRLTVT.

V and J are TRBV5-1 and TRBJ1-1; TRBD1 matches 10 bases. In germline, CDR1 is SGHRS, CDR2 YFSETQ. After removal of 0 bases from V and 5 bases from J, the junction contained 4 bases not matched to a gene. The CDR3 contains 15 residues. The CDR3 nucleotides are TGCGCCAGCAGCTTGGGGGGACAGGGGAGTACTGAAGCTTTCTTT. Translated, it gives CASSLGGQGSTEAFF.

The chain joins TRBV2 to TRBJ1-1; D may be TRBD1 (6 bases). V was shortened by 5 bases and J by 7 bases, with 11 bases between the two germline ends. This CDR3 region has 12 residues. Germline CDR1 SNHLY, CDR2 FYNNEI. The CDR3 DNA is TGTGCCAGCAGTTGGACACAGGGTGAAGCTTTCTTT. Translated, it gives CASSWTQGEAFF.

The chain recombines TRBV7-8 with TRBJ1-1; no firm D call. V was clipped by 3 bases and J by 4 bases, with 6 bases between them. The CDR3 consists of 12 residues. Germline CDR1 SGHVS, CDR2 FQNEAQ. CDR3 loop: CASSFEFTEAFF. DNA for the CDR3: TGTGCCAGCAGCTTTGAATTCACTGAAGCTTTCTTT. The full variable domain, completed using reference TRBV7-8 and TRBJ1-1, is GAGVSQSPRYKVAKRGQDVALRCDPISGHVSLFWYQQALGQGPEFLTYFQNEAQLDKSGLPSDRFFAERPEGSVSTLKIQRTQQEDSAVYLCASSFEFTEAFFGQGTRLTVV.

The sample holds a few counts of this clone. The chain couples TRBV29-1 to TRBJ2-2, with D tentatively TRBD1 (6 bases). The ends were cut back, 6 bases at V and 0 bases at J, with 11 bases in the middle. In germline, CDR1 is SQVTM, CDR2 ANQGSEA. The CDR3 runs to 14 residues. For the CDR3, the DNA is TGCAGCGTCCGTCGGACAGCGAACACCGGGGAGCTGTTTTTT. Translation: CSVRRTANTGELFF.

This rearrangement joins TRBV29-1 to TRBJ1-2, with TRBD1 as a possible D gene (5 bases). The length of the CDR3 is 12 residues. The V end lost 7 bases, the J end lost 7 bases, and 16 bases lay between the germline ends. Looked up from germline, CDR1 is SQVTM and CDR2 is ANQGSEA. CDR3: CSAPSGAGGYTF. The DNA of the CDR3 is TGCAGCGCCCCATCCGGGGCAGGTGGCTACACCTTC.

This rearrangement joins TRBV2 to TRBJ1-2; D is uncertain. The CDR3 spans 12 residues. Germline V gives CDR1 SNHLY, CDR2 FYNNEI. The germline V and J ends were trimmed by 8 bases and 6 bases, with 13 bases remaining between them. The DNA of the CDR3 is TGTGCCAGCTGGGGAGGTATTAATGGCTACACCTTC. It encodes CASWGGINGYTF.

The V gene is TRBV5-1, the J gene TRBJ1-1, with 7 nucleotides matching TRBD1. The CDR3 is 15 amino acids. V trimming: 4 bases; J trimming: 1 base; junction bases outside the gene matches: 7. Germline lookup yields CDR1 SGHRS and CDR2 YFSETQ. In DNA form, the CDR3 reads TGCGCCAGCAGCCCCTTGGGGACAGCGAACACTGAAGCTTTCTTT. Translating gives CASSPLGTANTEAFF.

The CDR3 loop is CASSFLLTGSDTQYF. The CDR3 DNA sequence: TGTGCCAGCAGCTTTCTACTAACGGGCTCTGATACGCAGTATTTT. The V gene is TRBV11-1, the J gene TRBJ2-3; no reliable D call. Trimming removed 3 bases from V and 6 bases from J, with 16 bases in between. The length of the CDR3 is 15 residues. The germline V gene has CDR1 SGHAT and CDR2 FQDESV (reference sequence).

This chain uses TRBV11-2 with TRBJ2-1; D is unresolved. Germline assignment: CDR1 SGHAT and CDR2 FQNNGV. V was trimmed by 5 bases and J by 5 bases, leaving 13 bases between them. This CDR3 comprises 14 residues. The CDR3 protein is CASSPSVVNNEQFF. The CDR3 region has the DNA TGTGCCAGCAGCCCCTCGGTCGTGAACAATGAGCAGTTCTTC.

The gene calls are TRBV5-5 and TRBJ1-5; D gene uncertain. Between the trimmed V and J ends, which lost 4 bases and 0 bases, there was a span of 5 bases. CDR1 and CDR2 (germline): SGHKS, YYEKEE (reference sequence). The CDR3 spans 13 residues. The DNA for the CDR3 is TGTGCCAGCAGCCCTTATAGCAATCAGCCCCAGCATTTT. Protein sequence: CASSPYSNQPQHF.

V is TRBV19 and J is TRBJ2-7; D is undetermined. V was cut by 0 bases and J by 4 bases, with 10 bases left in between. The CDR3 covers 14 residues. Germline lookup yields CDR1 LNHDA and CDR2 SQIVND (reference sequence). This CDR3 is CASSIDHIGYEQYF. The DNA of the CDR3 is TGTGCCAGTAGTATAGATCATATTGGGTACGAGCAGTACTTC.

In this sample, this clone turned up a few times. The V and J genes are TRBV5-1 and TRBJ1-6; D remains unclear. This CDR3 has 14 residues. The V end was cut by 3 bases, the J end by 10 bases, with 14 bases between. Germline loops: CDR1 SGHRS, CDR2 YFSETQ. As DNA, the CDR3 is TGCGCCAGCAGCTCGGACCGTGGAAGGTCACCCCTCCACTTT. Protein sequence: CASSSDRGRSPLHF.

The chain links TRBV5-8 to TRBJ2-1; no definite D call. V gave up 1 base and J gave up 5 bases, with 7 bases separating them. CDR1 and CDR2 (germline): SGHTS, YDEGEE. This CDR3 is 13 amino acids long. The CDR3 DNA is TGTGCCAGCAGCTTGACACACAACAATGAGCAGTTCTTC. It encodes CASSLTHNNEQFF.

V gene TRBV19 combines with J gene TRBJ2-7; 7 bases map to TRBD1. This CDR3 comprises 16 residues. CDR1 is LNHDA and CDR2 is SQIVND in the germline V gene (reference sequence). Trimming cost V 4 bases and J 3 bases; bases outside gene matches: 12. CDR3 nucleotide sequence: TGTGCCAGTAGTACGACTCTTTGGGCAGGGGGCTACGAGCAGTACTTC. It is translated as CASSTTLWAGGYEQYF.

This clone is a singleton in its sample. The chain links TRBV12-5 to TRBJ2-3; 13 bases match TRBD2. The CDR3 is 16 amino acids. The V gene's germline CDR1 is LGHNT and CDR2 FRNRAP. J lost 5 bases, V lost 6 bases, and 8 bases had no gene match. For the CDR3, the DNA is TGTGCTAGTGGCTACCGGACTAGCGGGAGTGGAGATACGCAGTATTTT. It encodes CASGYRTSGSGDTQYF.

The V call is TRBV5-1, the J call TRBJ2-7, with 11 bases matching TRBD2. The CDR3 runs to 15 residues. Germline lookup yields CDR1 SGHRS and CDR2 YFSETQ. V shed 2 bases, J shed 4 bases, and the junction held 5 bases outside the gene matches. The CDR3: CASSFVGLADYEQYF. Here the CDR3 DNA reads TGCGCCAGCAGCTTTGTGGGACTAGCGGATTACGAGCAGTACTTC.

The chain is built from TRBV7-2 and TRBJ1-5, with no clear D. Germline CDR1 is SGHTA and CDR2 is FQGNSA. The V gene lost 1 base and the J gene lost 6 bases, with 4 bases spanning the gap. The CDR3 runs to 12 residues. DNA for the CDR3: TGTGCCAGCAGCTTAGACCGTCAGCCCCAGCATTTT. Translated, it gives CASSLDRQPQHF.

V is TRBV7-2 and J is TRBJ1-1; the match to TRBD1 covers 11 bases. The CDR3 consists of 14 residues. Germline V lookup: CDR1 SGHTA, CDR2 FQGNSA. The ends lost 4 bases at V and 6 bases at J; junction bases unmatched: 4. The CDR3 DNA reads as TGTGCCAGCAGCTCGGACAGGGGGCGTTCTGAAGCTTTCTTT. Encoded protein: CASSSDRGRSEAFF.

This clone showed up just once. V is TRBV15 and J is TRBJ2-2; D is unclear. Germline V CDR1 and CDR2: LNHNV, YYDKDF (reference sequence). V gave up 0 bases and J gave up 0 bases, with 14 bases separating them. The CDR3 consists of 18 residues. The CDR3 nucleotides are TGTGCCACCAGCAGAGATCCGAGAGGCACCGCGAACACCGGGGAGCTGTTTTTT. Translated, it gives CATSRDPRGTANTGELFF.